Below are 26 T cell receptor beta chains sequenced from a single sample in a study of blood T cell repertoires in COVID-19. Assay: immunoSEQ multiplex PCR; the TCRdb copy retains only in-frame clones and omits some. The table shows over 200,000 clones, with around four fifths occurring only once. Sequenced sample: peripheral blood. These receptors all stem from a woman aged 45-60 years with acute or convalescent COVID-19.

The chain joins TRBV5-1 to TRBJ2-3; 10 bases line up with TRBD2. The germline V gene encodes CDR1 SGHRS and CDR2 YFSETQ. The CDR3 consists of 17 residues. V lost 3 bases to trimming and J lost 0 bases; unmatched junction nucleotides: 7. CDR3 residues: CASSSGGTSASTDTQYF. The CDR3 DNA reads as TGCGCCAGCAGCTCCGGGGGGACTAGCGCCAGCACAGATACGCAGTATTTT.

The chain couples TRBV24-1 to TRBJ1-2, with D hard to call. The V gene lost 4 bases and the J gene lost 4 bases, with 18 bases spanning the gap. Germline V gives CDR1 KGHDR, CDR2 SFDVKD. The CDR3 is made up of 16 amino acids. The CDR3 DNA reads TGTGCCACCAGTGACTCATCCGGGAGGCAGATCTATGGCTACACCTTC. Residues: CATSDSSGRQIYGYTF.

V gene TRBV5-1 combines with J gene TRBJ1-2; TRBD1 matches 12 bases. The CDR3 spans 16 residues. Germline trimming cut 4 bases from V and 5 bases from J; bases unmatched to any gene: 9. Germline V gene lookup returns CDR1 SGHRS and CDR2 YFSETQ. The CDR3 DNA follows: TGCGCCAGCAGCCTTGGGACAGGGGGCCTAAGGTATGGCTACACCTTC. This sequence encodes CASSLGTGGLRYGYTF.

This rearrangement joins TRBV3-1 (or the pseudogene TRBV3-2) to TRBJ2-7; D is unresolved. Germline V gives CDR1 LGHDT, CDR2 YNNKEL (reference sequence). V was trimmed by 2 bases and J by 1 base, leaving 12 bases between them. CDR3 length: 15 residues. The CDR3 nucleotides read TGTGCCAGCAGCCAATGGTGGTCGGTGTCCTACGAGCAGTACTTC. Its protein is CASSQWWSVSYEQYF.

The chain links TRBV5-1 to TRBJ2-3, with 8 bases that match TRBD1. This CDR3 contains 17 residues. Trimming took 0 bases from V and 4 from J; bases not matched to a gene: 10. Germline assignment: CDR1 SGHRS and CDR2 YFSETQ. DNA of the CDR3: TGCGCCAGCAGCTTGGCCGGGACAGGTCTAGGGGCAGATACGCAGTATTTT. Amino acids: CASSLAGTGLGADTQYF.

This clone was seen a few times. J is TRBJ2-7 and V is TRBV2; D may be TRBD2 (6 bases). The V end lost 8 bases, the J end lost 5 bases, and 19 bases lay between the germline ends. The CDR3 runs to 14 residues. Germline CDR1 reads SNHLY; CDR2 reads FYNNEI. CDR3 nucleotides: TGTGCCAGCGAAAAAGGGGACTGGGGCCACGAGCAGTACTTC. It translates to CASEKGDWGHEQYF.

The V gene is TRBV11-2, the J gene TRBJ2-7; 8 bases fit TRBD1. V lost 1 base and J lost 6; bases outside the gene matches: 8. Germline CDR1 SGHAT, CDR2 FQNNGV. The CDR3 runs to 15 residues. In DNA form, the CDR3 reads TGTGCCAGCAGCTTAGTTGCGCAGGGGGCGGGCGAGCAGTACTTC. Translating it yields CASSLVAQGAGEQYF.

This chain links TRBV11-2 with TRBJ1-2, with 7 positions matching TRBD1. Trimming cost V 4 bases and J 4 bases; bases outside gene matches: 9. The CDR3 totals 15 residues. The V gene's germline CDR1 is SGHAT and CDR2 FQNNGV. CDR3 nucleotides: TGTGCCAGCAGCTCCGGGCAGGGGGACGCCTATGGCTACACCTTC. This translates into CASSSGQGDAYGYTF. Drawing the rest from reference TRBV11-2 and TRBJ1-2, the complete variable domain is EAGVAQSPRYKIIEKRQSVAFWCNPISGHATLYWYQQILGQGPKLLIQFQNNGVVDDSQLPKDRFSAERLKGVDSTLKIQPAKLEDSAVYLCASSSGQGDAYGYTFGSGTRLTVV.

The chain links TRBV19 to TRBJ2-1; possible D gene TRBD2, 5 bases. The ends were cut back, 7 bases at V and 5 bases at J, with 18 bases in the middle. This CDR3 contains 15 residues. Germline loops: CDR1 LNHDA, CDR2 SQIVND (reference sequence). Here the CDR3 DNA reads TGTGCCAGTAAGATGGGCGGCCGGGGAGACAATGAGCAGTTCTTC. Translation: CASKMGGRGDNEQFF.

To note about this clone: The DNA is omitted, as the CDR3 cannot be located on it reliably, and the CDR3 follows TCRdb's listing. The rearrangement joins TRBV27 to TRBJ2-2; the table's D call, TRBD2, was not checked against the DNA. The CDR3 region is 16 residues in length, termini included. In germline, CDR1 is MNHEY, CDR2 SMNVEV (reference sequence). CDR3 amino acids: CASSPFRGFGAGELFF.

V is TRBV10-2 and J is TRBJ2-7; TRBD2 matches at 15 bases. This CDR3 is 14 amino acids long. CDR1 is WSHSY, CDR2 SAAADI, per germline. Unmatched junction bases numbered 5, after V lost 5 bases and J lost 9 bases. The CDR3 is CASSRTSGRAGQYF. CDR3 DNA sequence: TGCGCCAGCAGTAGGACTAGCGGGAGGGCCGGGCAGTACTTC.

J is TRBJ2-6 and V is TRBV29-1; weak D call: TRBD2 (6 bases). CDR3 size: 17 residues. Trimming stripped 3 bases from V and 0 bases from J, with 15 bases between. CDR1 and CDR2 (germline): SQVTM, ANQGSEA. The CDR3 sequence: CSVDDKAGSSGANVLTF. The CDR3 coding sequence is TGCAGCGTTGACGACAAGGCGGGGAGCTCTGGGGCCAACGTCCTGACTTTC.

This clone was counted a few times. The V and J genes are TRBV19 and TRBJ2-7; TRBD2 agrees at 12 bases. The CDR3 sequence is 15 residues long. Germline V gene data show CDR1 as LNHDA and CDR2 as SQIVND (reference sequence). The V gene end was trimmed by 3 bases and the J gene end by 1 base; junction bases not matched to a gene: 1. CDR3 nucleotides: TGTGCCAGTAGTATTCTAGCGGGAGGGTCCTACGAGCAGTACTTC. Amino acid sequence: CASSILAGGSYEQYF.

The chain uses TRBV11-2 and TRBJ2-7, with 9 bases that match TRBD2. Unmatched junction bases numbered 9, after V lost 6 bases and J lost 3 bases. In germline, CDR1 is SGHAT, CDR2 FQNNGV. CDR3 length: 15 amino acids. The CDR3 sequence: CASRATSGYGYEQYF. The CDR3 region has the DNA TGTGCCAGCAGGGCGACTAGCGGATATGGCTACGAGCAGTACTTC.

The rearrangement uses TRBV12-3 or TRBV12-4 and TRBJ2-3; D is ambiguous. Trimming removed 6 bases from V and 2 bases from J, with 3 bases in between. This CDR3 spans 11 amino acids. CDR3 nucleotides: TGTGCCAGCAGGTACACAGATACGCAGTATTTT. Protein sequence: CASRYTDTQYF.

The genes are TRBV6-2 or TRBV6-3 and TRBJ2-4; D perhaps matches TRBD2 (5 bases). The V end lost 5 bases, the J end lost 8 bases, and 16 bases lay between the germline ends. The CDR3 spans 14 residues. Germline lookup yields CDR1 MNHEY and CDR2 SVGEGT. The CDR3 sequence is CASSRGALADIQYF. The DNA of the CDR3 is TGTGCCAGCAGTCGGGGTGCCTTAGCTGACATTCAGTACTTC.

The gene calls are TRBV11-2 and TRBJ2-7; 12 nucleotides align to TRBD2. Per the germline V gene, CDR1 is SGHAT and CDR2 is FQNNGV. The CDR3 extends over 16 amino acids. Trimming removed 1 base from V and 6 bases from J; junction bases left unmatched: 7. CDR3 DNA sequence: TGTGCCAGCAGCTTAGTTCTAGCGGGAGGGCCTTCCGAGCAGTACTTC. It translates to CASSLVLAGGPSEQYF.

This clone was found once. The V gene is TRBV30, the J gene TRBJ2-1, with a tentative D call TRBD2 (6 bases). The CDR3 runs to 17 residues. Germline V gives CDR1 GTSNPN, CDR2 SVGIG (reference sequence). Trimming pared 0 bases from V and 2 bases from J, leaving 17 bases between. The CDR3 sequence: CAWSVLVPGAPYNEQFF. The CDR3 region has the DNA TGTGCCTGGAGTGTACTAGTGCCGGGAGCGCCCTACAATGAGCAGTTCTTC.

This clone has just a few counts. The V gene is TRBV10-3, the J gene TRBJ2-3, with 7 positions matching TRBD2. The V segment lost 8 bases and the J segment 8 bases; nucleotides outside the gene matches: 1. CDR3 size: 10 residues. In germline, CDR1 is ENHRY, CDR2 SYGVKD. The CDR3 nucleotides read TGTGCCATCGGCGGGAGTACGCAGTATTTT. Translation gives CAIGGSTQYF.

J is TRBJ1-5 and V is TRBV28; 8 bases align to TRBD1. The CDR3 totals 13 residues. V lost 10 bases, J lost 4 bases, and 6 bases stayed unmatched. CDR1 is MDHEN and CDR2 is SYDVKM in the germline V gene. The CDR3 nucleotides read TGTGCCACCCTAGACAGGGGAAATCAGCCCCAGCATTTT. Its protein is CATLDRGNQPQHF.

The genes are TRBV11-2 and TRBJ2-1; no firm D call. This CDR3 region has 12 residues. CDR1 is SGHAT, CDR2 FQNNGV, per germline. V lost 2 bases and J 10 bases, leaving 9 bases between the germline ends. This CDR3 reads CASSLLAGEQFF. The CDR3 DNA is TGTGCCAGCAGCTTATTAGCTGGCGAGCAGTTCTTC.

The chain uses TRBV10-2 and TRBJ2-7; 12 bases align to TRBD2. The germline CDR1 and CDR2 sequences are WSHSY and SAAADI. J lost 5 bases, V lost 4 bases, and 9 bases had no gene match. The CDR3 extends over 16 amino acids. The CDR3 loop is CASSGASGGGGDEQYF. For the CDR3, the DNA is TGCGCCAGCAGTGGCGCTAGCGGGGGGGGAGGTGACGAGCAGTACTTC.

Written as DNA, the CDR3 is TGTGCCAGCAGCCCCTCGGGTGATCCGTTGGACACCGGGGAGCTGTTTTTT. Translating gives CASSPSGDPLDTGELFF. The J gene is TRBJ2-2, the V gene TRBV25-1; D ambiguous. The CDR3 consists of 17 residues. Germline CDR1 reads MGHDK; CDR2 reads SYGVNS. The V gene lost 6 bases and the J gene lost 3 bases, with 20 bases spanning the gap. Filled out from reference TRBV25-1 and TRBJ2-2, the complete variable domain reads EADIYQTPRYLVIGTGKKITLECSQTMGHDKMYWYQQDPGMELHLIHYSYGVNSTEKGDLSSESTVSRIRTEHFPLTLESARPSHTSQYLCASSPSGDPLDTGELFFGEGSRLTVL.

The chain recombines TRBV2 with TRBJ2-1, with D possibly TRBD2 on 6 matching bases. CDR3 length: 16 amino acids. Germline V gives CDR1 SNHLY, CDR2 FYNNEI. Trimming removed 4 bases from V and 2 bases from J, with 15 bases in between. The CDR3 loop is CASSGGSGYPYNEQFF. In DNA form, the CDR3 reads TGTGCCAGCAGTGGGGGTAGCGGATATCCCTACAATGAGCAGTTCTTC.

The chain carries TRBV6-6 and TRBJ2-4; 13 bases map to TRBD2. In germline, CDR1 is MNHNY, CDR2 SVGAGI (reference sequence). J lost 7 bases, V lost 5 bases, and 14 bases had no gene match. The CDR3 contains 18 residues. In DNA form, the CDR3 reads TGTGCCAGCAGTCCACCGCATGGACTAGCGGGAGTTCGGAACATTCAGTACTTC. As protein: CASSPPHGLAGVRNIQYF.

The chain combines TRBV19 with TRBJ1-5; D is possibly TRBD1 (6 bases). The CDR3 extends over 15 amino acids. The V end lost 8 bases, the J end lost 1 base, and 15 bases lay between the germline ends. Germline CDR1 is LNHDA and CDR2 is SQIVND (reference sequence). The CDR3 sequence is CASQRGARSNQPQHF. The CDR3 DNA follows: TGTGCCAGTCAACGGGGGGCGCGCAGCAATCAGCCCCAGCATTTT.